This TCR beta chain was captured by sequencing in a study of T cells in Graves' hyperthyroidism and ophthalmopathy. Overall study findings and caveats: The model anticipated ophthalmopathy a median approximately 6.7 months pre-onset.

The germline V gene encodes CDR1 MDHEN and CDR2 SYDVKM. The CDR3 covers 14 residues. This clonotype was observed a few times. The antigen remains undetermined. Compared with germline, one end of the junction differs, possibly owing to a read error. Template material for amplifying TCR beta CDR3 regions consisted of RNA transcripts. Initially, a first-round RT-PCR of the TCR CDR3 employed the HTBI primer set. TCRdb analysed the multiplex PCR reads with MiXCR anew, one entry per CDR3 protein. The table records around 420,000 distinct CDR3 sequences, 15% to 18% of them present only once. Clinical symptoms, serum thyroxine and TRAb, thyroid ultrasound and orbital computed tomography together formed the diagnostic basis.

This receptor was obtained from a young woman with Graves' hyperthyroidism. The sample consisted of blood. The gene calls are TRBV28 and TRBJ1-6; no firm D call. The CDR3 sequence is CAGSFNRNNSPLHF. In nucleotides, the CDR3 is TGTGCCGGCAGTTTTAATCGGAACAATTCACCCCTCCACTTT.